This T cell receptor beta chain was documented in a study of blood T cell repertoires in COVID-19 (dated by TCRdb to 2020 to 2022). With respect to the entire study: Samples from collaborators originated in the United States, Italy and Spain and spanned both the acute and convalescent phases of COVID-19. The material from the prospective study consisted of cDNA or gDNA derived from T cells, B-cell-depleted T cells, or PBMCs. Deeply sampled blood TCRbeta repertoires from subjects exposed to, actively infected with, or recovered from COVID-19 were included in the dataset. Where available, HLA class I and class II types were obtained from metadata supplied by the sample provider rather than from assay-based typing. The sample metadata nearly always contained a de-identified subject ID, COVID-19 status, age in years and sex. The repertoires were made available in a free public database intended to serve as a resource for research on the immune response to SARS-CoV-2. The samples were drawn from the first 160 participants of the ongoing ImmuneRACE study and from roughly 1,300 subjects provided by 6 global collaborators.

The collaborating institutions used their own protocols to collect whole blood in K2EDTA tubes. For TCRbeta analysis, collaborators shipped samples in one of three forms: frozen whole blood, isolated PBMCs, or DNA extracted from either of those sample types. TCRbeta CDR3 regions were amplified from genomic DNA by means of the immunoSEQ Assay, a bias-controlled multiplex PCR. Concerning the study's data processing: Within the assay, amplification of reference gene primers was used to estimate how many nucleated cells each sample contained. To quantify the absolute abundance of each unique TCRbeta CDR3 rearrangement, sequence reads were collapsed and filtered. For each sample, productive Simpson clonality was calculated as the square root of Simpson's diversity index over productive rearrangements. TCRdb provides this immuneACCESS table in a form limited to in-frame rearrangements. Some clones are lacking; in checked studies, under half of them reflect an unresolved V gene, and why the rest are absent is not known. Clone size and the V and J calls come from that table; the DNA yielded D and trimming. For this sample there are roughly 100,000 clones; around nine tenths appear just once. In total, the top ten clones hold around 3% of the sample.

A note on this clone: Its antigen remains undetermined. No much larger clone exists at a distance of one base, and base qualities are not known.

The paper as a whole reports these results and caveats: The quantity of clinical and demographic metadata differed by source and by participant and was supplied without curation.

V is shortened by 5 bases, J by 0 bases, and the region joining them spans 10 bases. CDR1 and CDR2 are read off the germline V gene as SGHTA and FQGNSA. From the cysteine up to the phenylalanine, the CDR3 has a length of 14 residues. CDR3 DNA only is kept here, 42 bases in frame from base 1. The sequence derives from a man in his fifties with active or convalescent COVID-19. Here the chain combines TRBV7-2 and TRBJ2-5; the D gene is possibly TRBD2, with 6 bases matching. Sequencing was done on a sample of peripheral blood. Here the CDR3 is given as CASSPGTHQETQYF. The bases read TGTGCCAGCAGCCCCGGGACTCACCAAGAGACCCAGTACTTC.